These 3 T cell receptor beta chains came from one sample sequenced in a study of post-analysis software for immune sequencing data. Study-level findings and limits: Controls had lower frequencies than patients of five or six TRBV segments, which included TRBV5-6, TRBV5-1 and TRBV20-1.

Unique molecular identifiers featured in each of the TCR beta cDNA libraries. In TCRdb, the PCR reads were re-called with MiXCR into one record per CDR3 protein. The sample lists 250,000 to 300,000 distinct CDR3 sequences, around 34% occurring once. Their target antigens are unknown. The sequencing input was blood. These receptors all come from a girl between 10 and 17 years old with multiple sclerosis.

The chain is built from TRBV12-3 or TRBV12-4 and TRBJ1-1, with TRBD1 matching over 7 bases. The CDR3 loop spans 15 amino acids. V was pared by 8 bases and J by 8 bases, with 17 bases of the junction left unmatched. The CDR3 sequence: CASRREGARSQEAFF. The DNA for the CDR3 is TGTGCCAGCCGAAGGGAGGGGGCGAGGAGCCAAGAAGCTTTCTTT.

The table lists this clonotype with a few counts. A clone one base away is much larger, so this may be a read error. The chain combines TRBV28 with TRBJ2-1, with 10 positions matching TRBD1. Germline loops: CDR1 MDHEN, CDR2 SYDVKM. V was clipped by 5 bases and J by 8 bases; unmatched bases: 18. The CDR3 consists of 18 residues. The DNA of the CDR3 is TGTGCCAGCAGTCGTCCAAAGACAGGGGGCGTGAAGGGCCATGAGCAGTTCTTC. Amino acids: CASSRPKTGGVKGHEQFF.

The V and J genes are TRBV7-2 and TRBJ2-2; D gene unclear. From germline, CDR1 is SGHTA and CDR2 FQGNSA. Trimming cost V 9 bases and J 1 base, with 9 bases left between them. The CDR3 runs to 13 residues. CDR3: CARRRQNTGELFF. The CDR3 nucleotides read TGTGCCAGACGAAGACAGAACACCGGGGAGCTGTTTTTT.